This TCR beta chain originates from a study of T cells in women clearing cervical HPV infection. Overall study context: Cases were women with histologically confirmed HPV16-related CIN3 or worse, including a couple of invasive cancers.

Study conclusions and caveats: CIN3+ cases had significantly higher TCR richness than controls; evenness did not differ.

The germline V gene has CDR1 SGHTA and CDR2 FQGNSA. The CDR3 length is 15 residues. Trimming removed 0 bases from V and 3 bases from J, with 8 bases in between. A remark on this clone: What it binds is unknown. The CDR3 end lies 3 residues beyond the end of the read and is filled in from the germline J gene.

Only in-frame clones appear in the TCRdb table, and some are missing; sequencing was by immunoSEQ multiplex PCR. The specimen's table records approximately 24,000 clones. The clonotype was recovered from a woman between 18 and 69 years old with a cervical HPV16 infection that either progressed to CIN3+ or cleared (not recorded which). The chain couples TRBV7-2 to TRBJ1-4; TRBD1 might be the D (5 bases). Sequenced material: blood buffy coat. The DNA read from the CDR3 is TGTGCCAGCAGCTTAGCGGCAGGGTCTAATGAAAAA. This sequence encodes CASSLAAGSNEK. The entire CDR3 is CASSLAAGSNEKLFF. Looking up the rest from reference TRBV7-2 and TRBJ1-4 gives the full variable domain: GAGVSQSPSNKVTEKGKDVELRCDPISGHTALYWYRQSLGQGLEFLIYFQGNSAPDKSGLPSDRFSAERTGGSVSTLTIQRTQQEDSAVYLCASSLAAGSNEKLFFGSGTQLSVL.